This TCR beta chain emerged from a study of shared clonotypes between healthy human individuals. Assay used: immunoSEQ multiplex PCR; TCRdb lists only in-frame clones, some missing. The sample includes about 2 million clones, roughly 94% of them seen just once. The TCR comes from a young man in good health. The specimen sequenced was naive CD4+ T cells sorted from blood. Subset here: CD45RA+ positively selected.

CDR3 amino acids: CASRGTREGPKNIQYF. The DNA for the CDR3 is TGTGCCAGCCGCGGAACTCGCGAAGGGCCCAAAAACATTCAGTACTTC. The rearrangement uses TRBV21-1 and TRBJ2-4. TRBV21-1 is labeled a pseudogene. The CDR3 has 16 amino acids.